These 6 T cell receptor beta chains were all obtained from the same sample, sequenced in a study of blood T cell repertoires in COVID-19. Profiled with immunoSEQ multiplex PCR; TCRdb holds only in-frame clones, not every one. The sample has 200,000 to 300,000 clones, more than 70% seen once. What was sequenced was PBMCs or T cells enriched from blood (not recorded which). The receptors stem from a middle-aged woman with acute COVID-19.

The rearrangement links TRBV5-1 to TRBJ1-6; 8 nucleotides match TRBD1. In germline, CDR1 is SGHRS, CDR2 YFSETQ. The CDR3 runs 16 residues. The junction had 9 bases not matched to a gene; V was cut back by 4 bases and J by 6 bases. The CDR3 bases are TGCGCCAGCAGCCAGGCGGGACAGGCTAGTAATTCACCCCTCCACTTT. Residues: CASSQAGQASNSPLHF.

The chain has TRBV29-1 and TRBJ2-1; D remains unclear. The germline CDR1 and CDR2 sequences are SQVTM and ANQGSEA. Deletions cut 4 bases from V and 0 bases from J, with 7 bases between. This CDR3 has 13 residues. The CDR3 here is CSVVVSSYNEQFF. CDR3 bases: TGCAGCGTTGTCGTGAGCTCCTACAATGAGCAGTTCTTC.

This chain's CDR3 is CSVEEGGDTQYF. For the CDR3, the DNA is TGCAGCGTTGAAGAGGGAGGGGATACGCAGTATTTT. The gene calls are TRBV29-1 and TRBJ2-3; TRBD2 matches at 7 bases. The V segment lost 0 bases and the J segment 6 bases; nucleotides outside the gene matches: 0. The CDR3 contains 12 residues. Germline V gene data show CDR1 as SQVTM and CDR2 as ANQGSEA.

V is TRBV6-5 and J is TRBJ1-2; no definite D call. CDR3 size: 12 residues. V was pared by 5 bases and J by 5 bases, with 9 bases between. Germline V lookup: CDR1 MNHEY, CDR2 SVGAGI. The CDR3 reads CASSPTGYGYTF. The CDR3 bases are TGTGCCAGCAGTCCTACGGGGTATGGCTACACCTTC.

The chain is built from TRBV7-2 and TRBJ2-6; TRBD2 is a possible D gene (6 bases). The CDR3 covers 15 residues. The germline V gene encodes CDR1 SGHTA and CDR2 FQGNSA. The V end lost 6 bases, the J end lost 1 base, and 10 bases lay between the germline ends. Here the CDR3 reads CASRFGGSGANVLTF. CDR3 DNA sequence: TGTGCCAGCAGATTCGGGGGTTCTGGGGCCAACGTCCTGACTTTC.

The chain links TRBV2 to TRBJ1-4; TRBD1 matches 8 bases. After removal of 5 bases from V and 3 bases from J, the junction contained 5 bases not matched to a gene. In germline, CDR1 is SNHLY, CDR2 FYNNEI. The CDR3 covers 15 residues. For the CDR3, the DNA is TGTGCCAGCAGTTCGCAGGGGGCAGCTAATGAAAAACTGTTTTTT. Translation: CASSSQGAANEKLFF.